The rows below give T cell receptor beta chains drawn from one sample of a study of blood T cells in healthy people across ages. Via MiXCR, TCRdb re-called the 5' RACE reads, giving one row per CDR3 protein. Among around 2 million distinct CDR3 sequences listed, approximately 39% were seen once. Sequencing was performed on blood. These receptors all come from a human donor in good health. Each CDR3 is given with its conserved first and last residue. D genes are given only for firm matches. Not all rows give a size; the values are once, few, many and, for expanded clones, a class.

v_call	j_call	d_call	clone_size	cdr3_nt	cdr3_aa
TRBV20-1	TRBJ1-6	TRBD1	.	TGCAGTGCTAGTGGGACAGGGGAAGGGTATAATTCACCCCTCCACTTT	CSASGTGEGYNSPLHF
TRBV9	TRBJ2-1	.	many	TGTGCCAGCAGCGTAGCTATGGGTTATGAGCAGTTCTTC	CASSVAMGYEQFF
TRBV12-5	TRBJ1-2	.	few	TGTGCTAGTGGTTTGGGAGGGACATACGCCTACACCTTC	CASGLGGTYAYTF
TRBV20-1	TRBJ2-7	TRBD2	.	TGCAGTGCCCCACGGACTAGCGGGGGGGCAAACGAGCAGTACTTC	CSAPRTSGGANEQYF
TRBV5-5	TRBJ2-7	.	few	TGTGCCAGCAGCTGGGACGTAGGACCCTACGAGCAGTACTTC	CASSWDVGPYEQYF
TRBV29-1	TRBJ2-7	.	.	TGCAGCGTTGGAACTGACTCCTACGAGCAGTACTTC	CSVGTDSYEQYF
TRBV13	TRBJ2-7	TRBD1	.	TGTGCCAGCAGCATATACTCGCAGGGGGACGAGCAGTACTTC	CASSIYSQGDEQYF
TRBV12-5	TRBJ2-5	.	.	TGTGCTAGTGGTTTGCCTGACTCGGGGCAAGTGACCCAGTACTTC	CASGLPDSGQVTQYF
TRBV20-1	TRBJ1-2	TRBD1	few	TGCAGTGCTAGTCTGGGACAGGGGATCTATGGCTACACCTTC	CSASLGQGIYGYTF
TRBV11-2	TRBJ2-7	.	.	TGTGCCAGCAGCTTAGTCCCCCCACCTAGCTCCTACGAGCAGTACTTC	CASSLVPPPSSYEQYF
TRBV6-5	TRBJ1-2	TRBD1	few	TGTGCCAGCAGTCAGGGGGCGAGTGGCTACACCTTC	CASSQGASGYTF
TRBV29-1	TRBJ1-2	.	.	TGCAGCGTTGAAGAAGCGGGATCCTATGGCTACACCTTC	CSVEEAGSYGYTF
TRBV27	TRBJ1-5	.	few	TGTGCCAGCAAAGAGAGGGATCAGCCCCAGCATTTT	CASKERDQPQHF
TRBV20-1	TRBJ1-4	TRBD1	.	TGCAGTGCTAGGTCCGGGACAGGGGGCGTTGAAAAACTGTTTTTT	CSARSGTGGVEKLFF
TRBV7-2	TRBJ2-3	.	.	TGTGCCCGCAGCTTGCAAACTAGGGAGGGCACAGATACGCAGTATTTT	CARSLQTREGTDTQYF
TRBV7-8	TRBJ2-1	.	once	TGTGCCAGCAGTGGGTGGGGACGTGAGCAGTTCTTC	CASSGWGREQFF
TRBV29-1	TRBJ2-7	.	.	TGCAGCGTCGAAGGTTACAGGGATATTGCTTACGGGCAGTACTTC	CSVEGYRDIAYGQYF
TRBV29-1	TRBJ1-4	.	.	TGCAGCGTTGCACCCAGCAGTACTAATGAAGAACTGTTTTTT	CSVAPSSTNEELFF
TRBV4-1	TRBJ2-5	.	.	TGCGCCAGCAGCCAAGATGACGCGGAGACCCAGTACTTC	CASSQDDAETQYF
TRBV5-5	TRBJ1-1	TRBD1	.	TGTGCCAGCAGCTGGCAGGGGGCAGGAACTGAAACTTTCTTT	CASSWQGAGTETFF
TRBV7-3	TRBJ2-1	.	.	TGTGCCAGCAGCAGAGACGGTGAGCAGTTCTTC	CASSRDGEQFF
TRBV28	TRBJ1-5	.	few	TGTGCCAGCAGTTTAGGAGCGGACAGCTATAGCAATCAGCCCCAGCATTTT	CASSLGADSYSNQPQHF
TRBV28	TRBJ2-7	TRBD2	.	TGTGCCAGCAGTTCGGGACTAACTGCCTACGAGCAGTACTTC	CASSSGLTAYEQYF
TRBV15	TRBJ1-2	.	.	TGTGCCACCAGCAGACGGGACCAAGGGGAGTATGGCTACACCTTC	CATSRRDQGEYGYTF
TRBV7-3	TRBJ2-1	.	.	TGTGCCAGCAGTGATCGGGGGGCTAACAATGAGCAGTTCTTC	CASSDRGANNEQFF
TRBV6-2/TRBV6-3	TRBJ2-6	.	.	TGTGCCAGCAGCACCCAGGCCCCTAGCTCTGGGGCCAACGTCCTGACTTTC	CASSTQAPSSGANVLTF
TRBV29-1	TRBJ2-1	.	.	TGCAGCGTTGCAGGGGCTGCAAACTACAATGAGCAGTTCTTC	CSVAGAANYNEQFF
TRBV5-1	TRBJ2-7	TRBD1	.	TGCGCCAGCAGCTTAGCCGACAGGGGAGGTGAGCAGTACTTC	CASSLADRGGEQYF
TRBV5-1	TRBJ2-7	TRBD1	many	TGTGCCAGCAGTTCACGGGACAGCTACGAGCAGTACTTC	CASSSRDSYEQYF
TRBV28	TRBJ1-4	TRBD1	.	TGTGCCAGCTGTATGACAGGGCCCCCTGAAAAACTGTTTTTT	CASCMTGPPEKLFF
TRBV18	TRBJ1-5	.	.	TGTGCCGGCTCACCACAACAGGGACGCAATCAGCCCCAGCATTTT	CAGSPQQGRNQPQHF
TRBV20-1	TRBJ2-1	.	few	TGCAGTGCTCCTTCAGACGGGAGCTCCTACAATGAGCAGTTCTTC	CSAPSDGSSYNEQFF
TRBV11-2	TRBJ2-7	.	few	TGTGCCAGCAGCCCCGCTTCTTGGGGCATGGTGGCCTACGAGCAGTACTTC	CASSPASWGMVAYEQYF
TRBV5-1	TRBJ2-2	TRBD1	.	TGCGCCAGCAGCCTGTTCGCGGGACAGGATAACACCGGGGAGCTGTTTTTT	CASSLFAGQDNTGELFF
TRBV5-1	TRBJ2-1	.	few	TGCGCCAGCAGCTTGAGTAATGGGCAGTTCTTC	CASSLSNGQFF
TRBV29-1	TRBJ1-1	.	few	TGCAGCGCAGCGACCGACACTGAGGCTTTCTTT	CSAATDTEAFF
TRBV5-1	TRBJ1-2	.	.	TGCGCCAGCAGCTTGAAGAAAGGAGGTGACTATGGCTACACCTTC	CASSLKKGGDYGYTF
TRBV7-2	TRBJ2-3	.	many	TGTGCCAGCAGCTTAAGGCCCGGGACCACAGATACGCAGTATTTT	CASSLRPGTTDTQYF
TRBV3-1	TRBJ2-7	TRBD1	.	TGTGCCAGCAGCCAGGGACAGGGGGCGAGGGGCTACGAGCAGTACTTC	CASSQGQGARGYEQYF
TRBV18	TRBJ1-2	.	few	TGTGCCAGCTCACCAATGAGCGGACGGGATTATGGCTACACCTTC	CASSPMSGRDYGYTF
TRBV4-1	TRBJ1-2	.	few	TGCGCCAGCAGCCAAGATAGCGAGGGGGTAGGCTATGGCTACACCTTC	CASSQDSEGVGYGYTF
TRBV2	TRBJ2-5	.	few	TGTGCCAGCAGTGAGAGTTTTCAGGGAGGGGGTAAAGAGACCCAGTACTTC	CASSESFQGGGKETQYF
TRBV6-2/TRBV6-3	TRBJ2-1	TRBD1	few	TGTGCCAGCAGTACGGGACAGACACAGTTCTTC	CASSTGQTQFF
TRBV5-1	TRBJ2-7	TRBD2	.	TGCGCCAGTAGTCTTGATGCCACTAGCGTCTTGAACGAGCAGTACTTC	CASSLDATSVLNEQYF
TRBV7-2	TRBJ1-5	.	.	TGTGCCAGCAGCAGGGAGGTCTATCGTCCCCAGCATTTT	CASSREVYRPQHF